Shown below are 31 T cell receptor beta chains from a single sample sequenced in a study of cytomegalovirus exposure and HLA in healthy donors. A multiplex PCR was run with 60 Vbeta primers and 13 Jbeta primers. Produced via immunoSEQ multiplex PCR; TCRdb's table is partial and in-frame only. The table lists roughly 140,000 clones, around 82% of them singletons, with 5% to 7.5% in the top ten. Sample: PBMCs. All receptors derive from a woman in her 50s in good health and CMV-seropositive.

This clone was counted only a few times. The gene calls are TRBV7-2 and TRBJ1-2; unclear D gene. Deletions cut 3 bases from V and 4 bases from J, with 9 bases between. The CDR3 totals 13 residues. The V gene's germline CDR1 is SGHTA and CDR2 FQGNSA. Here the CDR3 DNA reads TGTGCCAGCAGCTTCGCCGGTAGCTATGGCTACACCTTC. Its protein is CASSFAGSYGYTF.

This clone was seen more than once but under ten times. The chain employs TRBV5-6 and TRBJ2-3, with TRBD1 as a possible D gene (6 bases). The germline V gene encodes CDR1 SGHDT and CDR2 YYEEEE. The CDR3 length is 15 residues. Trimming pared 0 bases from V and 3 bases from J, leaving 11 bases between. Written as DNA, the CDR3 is TGTGCCAGCAGCTTGGCAGGGGTCGGGACAGATACGCAGTATTTT. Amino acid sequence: CASSLAGVGTDTQYF.

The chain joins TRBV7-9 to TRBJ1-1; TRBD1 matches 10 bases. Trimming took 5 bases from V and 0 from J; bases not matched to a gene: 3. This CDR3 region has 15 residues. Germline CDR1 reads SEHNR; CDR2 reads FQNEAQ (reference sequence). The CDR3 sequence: CASSEGQGVNTEAFF. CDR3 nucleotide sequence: TGTGCCAGCAGCGAAGGACAGGGGGTGAACACTGAAGCTTTCTTT.

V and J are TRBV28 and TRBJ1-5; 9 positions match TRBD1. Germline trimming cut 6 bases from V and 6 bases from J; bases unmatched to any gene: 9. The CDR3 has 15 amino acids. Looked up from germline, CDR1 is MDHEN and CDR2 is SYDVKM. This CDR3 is CASSRDREGPQPQHF. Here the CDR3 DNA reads TGTGCCAGCAGCCGGGACAGGGAAGGGCCTCAGCCCCAGCATTTT.

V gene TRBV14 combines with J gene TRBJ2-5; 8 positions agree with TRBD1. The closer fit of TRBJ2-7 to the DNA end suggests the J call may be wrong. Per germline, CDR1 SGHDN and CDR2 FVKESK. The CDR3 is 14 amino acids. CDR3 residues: CASSQGQVAYEQYF. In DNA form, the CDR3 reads TGTGCCAGCAGCCAGGGACAGGTGGCCTACGAGCAGTACTTC.

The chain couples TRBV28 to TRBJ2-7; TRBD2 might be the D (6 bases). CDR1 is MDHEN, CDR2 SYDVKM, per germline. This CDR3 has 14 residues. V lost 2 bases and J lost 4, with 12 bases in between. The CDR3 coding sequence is TGTGCCAGCAGTTTACAAGGGGACTGGTACGAGCAGTACTTC. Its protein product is CASSLQGDWYEQYF.

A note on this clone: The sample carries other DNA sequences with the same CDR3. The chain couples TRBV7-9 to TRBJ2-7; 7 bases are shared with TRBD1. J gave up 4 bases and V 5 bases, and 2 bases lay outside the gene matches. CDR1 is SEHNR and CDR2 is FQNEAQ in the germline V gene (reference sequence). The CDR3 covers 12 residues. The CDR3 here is CASSTQGYEQYF. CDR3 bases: TGTGCCAGCAGCACACAGGGGTACGAGCAGTACTTC.

The CDR3 spells CASSLLPGTGPNSPLHF. In DNA, the CDR3 is TGTGCCAGCAGCTTACTCCCTGGGACAGGCCCCAATTCACCCCTCCACTTT. The V and J genes are TRBV7-6 and TRBJ1-6, with TRBD1 matching over 8 bases. This CDR3 is built from 17 residues. CDR1 is SGHVS and CDR2 is FNYEAQ in the germline V gene. V trimming: 2 bases; J trimming: 7 bases; junction bases outside the gene matches: 10.

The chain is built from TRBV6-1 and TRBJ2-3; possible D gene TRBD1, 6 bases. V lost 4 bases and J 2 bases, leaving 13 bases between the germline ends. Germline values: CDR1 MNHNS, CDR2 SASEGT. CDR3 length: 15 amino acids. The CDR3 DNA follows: TGTGCCAGCAGTGGGGGGCATCTCACCACAGATACGCAGTATTTT. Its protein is CASSGGHLTTDTQYF.

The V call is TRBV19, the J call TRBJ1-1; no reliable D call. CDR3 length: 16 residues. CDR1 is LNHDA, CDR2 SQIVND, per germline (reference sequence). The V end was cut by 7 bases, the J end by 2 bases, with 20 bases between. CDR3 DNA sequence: TGTGCCAGTATGAGGGCGGATTCGGCCTTTAACACTGAAGCTTTCTTT. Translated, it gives CASMRADSAFNTEAFF.

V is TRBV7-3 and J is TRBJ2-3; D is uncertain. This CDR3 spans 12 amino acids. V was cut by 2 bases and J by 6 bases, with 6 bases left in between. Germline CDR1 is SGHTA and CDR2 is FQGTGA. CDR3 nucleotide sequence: TGTGCCAGCAGCTTATCCGGGGATACGCAGTATTTT. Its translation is CASSLSGDTQYF.

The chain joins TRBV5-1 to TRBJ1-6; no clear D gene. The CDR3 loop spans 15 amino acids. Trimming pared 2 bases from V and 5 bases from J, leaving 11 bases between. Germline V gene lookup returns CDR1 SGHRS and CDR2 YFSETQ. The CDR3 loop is CASSFGRENNSPLHF. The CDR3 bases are TGCGCCAGCAGCTTCGGGCGGGAGAATAATTCACCCCTCCACTTT.

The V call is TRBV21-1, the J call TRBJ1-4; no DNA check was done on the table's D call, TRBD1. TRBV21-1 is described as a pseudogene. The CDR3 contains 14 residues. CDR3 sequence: CASRPQGPREKLFF. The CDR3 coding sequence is TGTGCCAGCAGGCCTCAGGGGCCCCGAGAAAAACTGTTTTTT.

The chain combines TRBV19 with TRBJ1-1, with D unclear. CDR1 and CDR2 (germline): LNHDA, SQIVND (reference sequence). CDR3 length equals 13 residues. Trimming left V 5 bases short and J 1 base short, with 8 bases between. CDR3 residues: CASSQQWNTEAFF. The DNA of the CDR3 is TGTGCCAGTAGTCAACAGTGGAACACTGAAGCTTTCTTT.

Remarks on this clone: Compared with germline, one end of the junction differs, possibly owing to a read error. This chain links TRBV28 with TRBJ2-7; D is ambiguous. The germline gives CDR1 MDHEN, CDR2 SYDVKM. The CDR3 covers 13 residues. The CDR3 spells CASSSNEAIGFTF. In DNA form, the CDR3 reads TGTGCCAGCAGTTCAAACGAAGCGATCGGGTTTACGTTC.

Here the CDR3 reads CASSTGLADTQYF. The CDR3 DNA follows: TGCGCCAGCAGTACGGGACTAGCAGATACGCAGTATTTT. V gene TRBV10-1 combines with J gene TRBJ2-3, with 8 bases fitting TRBD2. Trimming removed 5 bases from V and 4 bases from J; junction bases left unmatched: 2. CDR3 size: 13 residues. Germline-derived CDR1 and CDR2 are WNHNN and SYGVQD (reference sequence).

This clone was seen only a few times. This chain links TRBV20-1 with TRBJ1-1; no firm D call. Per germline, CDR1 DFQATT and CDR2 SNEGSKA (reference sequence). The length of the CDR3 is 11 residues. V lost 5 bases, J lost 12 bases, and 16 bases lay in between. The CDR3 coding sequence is TGCAGTGCTTTCGACCCCCCCGGGACTTTCTTT. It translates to CSAFDPPGTFF.

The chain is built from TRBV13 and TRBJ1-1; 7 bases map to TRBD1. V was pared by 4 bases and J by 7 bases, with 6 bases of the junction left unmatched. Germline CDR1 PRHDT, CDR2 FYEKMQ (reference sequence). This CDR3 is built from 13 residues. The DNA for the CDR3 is TGTGCCAGCAGCTCCGGGACAGAGCTTGAAGCTTTCTTT. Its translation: CASSSGTELEAFF.

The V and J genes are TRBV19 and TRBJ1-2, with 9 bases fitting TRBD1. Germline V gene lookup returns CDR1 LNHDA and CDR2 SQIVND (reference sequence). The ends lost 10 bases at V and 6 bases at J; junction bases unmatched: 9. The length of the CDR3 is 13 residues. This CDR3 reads CATRDRVIDGYTF. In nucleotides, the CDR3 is TGTGCCACCCGGGACAGGGTAATCGATGGCTACACCTTC.

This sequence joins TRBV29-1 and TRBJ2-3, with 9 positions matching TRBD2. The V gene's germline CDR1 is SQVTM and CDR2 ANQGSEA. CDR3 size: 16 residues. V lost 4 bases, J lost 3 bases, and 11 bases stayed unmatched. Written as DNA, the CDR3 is TGCAGCGTTGTGCGTGGAGCGGGGGGAGCTACAGATACGCAGTATTTT. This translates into CSVVRGAGGATDTQYF.

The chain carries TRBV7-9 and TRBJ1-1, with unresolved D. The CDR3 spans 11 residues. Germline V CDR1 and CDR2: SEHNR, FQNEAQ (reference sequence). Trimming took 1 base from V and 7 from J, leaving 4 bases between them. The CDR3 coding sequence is TGTGCCAGCAGCTTAGATCATGAAGCTTTCTTT. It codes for CASSLDHEAFF.

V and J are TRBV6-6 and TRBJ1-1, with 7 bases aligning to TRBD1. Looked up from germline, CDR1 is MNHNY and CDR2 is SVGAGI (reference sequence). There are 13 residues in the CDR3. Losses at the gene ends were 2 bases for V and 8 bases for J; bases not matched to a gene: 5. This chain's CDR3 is CASSYLGDREAFF. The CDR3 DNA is TGTGCCAGCAGTTACCTGGGGGACAGAGAAGCTTTCTTT.

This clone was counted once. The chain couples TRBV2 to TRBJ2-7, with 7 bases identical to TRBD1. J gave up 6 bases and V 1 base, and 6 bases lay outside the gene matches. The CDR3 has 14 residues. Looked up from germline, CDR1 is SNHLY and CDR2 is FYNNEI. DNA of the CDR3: TGTGCCAGCAGTGAAGGTCGGACAGGCTCCGAGCAGTACTTC. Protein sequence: CASSEGRTGSEQYF. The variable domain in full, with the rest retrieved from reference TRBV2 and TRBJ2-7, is EPEVTQTPSHQVTQMGQEVILRCVPISNHLYFYWYRQILGQKVEFLVSFYNNEISEKSEIFDDQFSVERPDGSNFTLKIRSTKLEDSAMYFCASSEGRTGSEQYFGPGTRLTVT.

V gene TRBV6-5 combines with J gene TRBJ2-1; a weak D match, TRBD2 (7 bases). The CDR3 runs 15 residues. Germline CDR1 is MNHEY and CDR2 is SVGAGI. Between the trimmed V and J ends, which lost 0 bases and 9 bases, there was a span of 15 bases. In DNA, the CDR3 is TGTGCCAGCAGTTACTCTATCGGGGGGCGTAGTGAGCAGTTCTTC. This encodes CASSYSIGGRSEQFF.

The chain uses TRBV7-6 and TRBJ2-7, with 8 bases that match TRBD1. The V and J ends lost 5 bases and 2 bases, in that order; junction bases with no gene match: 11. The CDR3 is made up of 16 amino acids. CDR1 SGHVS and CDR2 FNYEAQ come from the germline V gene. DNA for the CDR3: TGTGCCAGCAGCCAAGTCGCCGGGACAGGCCCCTACGAGCAGTACTTC. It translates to CASSQVAGTGPYEQYF.

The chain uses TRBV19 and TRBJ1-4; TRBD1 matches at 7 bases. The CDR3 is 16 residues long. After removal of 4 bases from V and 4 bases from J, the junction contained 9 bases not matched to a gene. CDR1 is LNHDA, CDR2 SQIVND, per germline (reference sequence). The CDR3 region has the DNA TGTGCCAGTAGTAACCAGGGACAGCGCTTTAATGAAAAACTGTTTTTT. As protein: CASSNQGQRFNEKLFF.

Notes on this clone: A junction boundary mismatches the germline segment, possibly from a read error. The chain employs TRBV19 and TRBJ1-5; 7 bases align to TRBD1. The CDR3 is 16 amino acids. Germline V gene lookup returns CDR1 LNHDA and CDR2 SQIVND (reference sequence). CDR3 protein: CVSSIAGRGGNQPQHF. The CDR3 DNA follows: TGTGTCAGTAGTATAGCGGGCAGGGGGGGCAATCAGCCCCAGCATTTT. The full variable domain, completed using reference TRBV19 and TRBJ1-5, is DGGITQSPKYLFRKEGQNVTLSCEQNLNHDAMYWYRQDPGQGLRLIYYSQIVNDFQKGDIAEGYSVSREKKESFPLTVTSAQKNPTAFYLCVSSIAGRGGNQPQHFGDGTRLSIL.

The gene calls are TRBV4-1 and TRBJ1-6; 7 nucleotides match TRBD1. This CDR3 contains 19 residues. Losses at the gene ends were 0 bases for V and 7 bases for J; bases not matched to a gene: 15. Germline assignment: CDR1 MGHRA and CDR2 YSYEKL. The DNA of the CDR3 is TGCGCCAGCAGCCAAGAAAGGACGGGACAGCGACCGTCCAATTCACCCCTCCACTTT. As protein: CASSQERTGQRPSNSPLHF.

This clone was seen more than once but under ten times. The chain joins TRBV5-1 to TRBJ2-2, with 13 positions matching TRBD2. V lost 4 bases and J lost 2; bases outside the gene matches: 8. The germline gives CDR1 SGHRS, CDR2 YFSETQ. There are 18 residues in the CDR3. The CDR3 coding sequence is TGCGCCAGCAGCCCTTTCACTAGCGGGGGGGCCAACACCGGGGAGCTGTTTTTT. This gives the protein CASSPFTSGGANTGELFF. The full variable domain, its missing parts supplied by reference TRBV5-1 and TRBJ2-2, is KAGVTQTPRYLIKTRGQQVTLSCSPISGHRSVSWYQQTPGQGLQFLFEYFSETQRNKGNFPGRFSGRQFSNSRSEMNVSTLELGDSALYLCASSPFTSGGANTGELFFGEGSRLTVL.

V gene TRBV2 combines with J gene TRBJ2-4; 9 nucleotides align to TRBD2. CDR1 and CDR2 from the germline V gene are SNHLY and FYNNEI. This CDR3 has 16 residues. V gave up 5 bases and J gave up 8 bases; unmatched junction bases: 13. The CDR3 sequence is CASSWLGSGGGDIQYF. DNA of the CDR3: TGTGCCAGCAGTTGGTTGGGTAGCGGGGGTGGGGACATTCAGTACTTC.

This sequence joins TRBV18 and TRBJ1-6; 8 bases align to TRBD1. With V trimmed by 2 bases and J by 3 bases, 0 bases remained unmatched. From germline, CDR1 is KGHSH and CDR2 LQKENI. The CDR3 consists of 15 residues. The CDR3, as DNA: TGTGCCAGCTCACCAGGACAGGGCTATAATTCACCCCTCCACTTT. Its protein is CASSPGQGYNSPLHF.